This T cell receptor (beta chain) was documented in a study of blood T cell repertoires in COVID-19. About the research overall: Sites in the United States, Italy and Spain provided acute and convalescent COVID-19 samples. Nucleic acid was either cDNA or gDNA, and it came from T cells, B-cell-depleted T cells, or PBMCs.

This clone came up once. Germline CDR1 is SGDLS and CDR2 is YYNGEE. The CDR3 totals 14 residues. Trimming shortened V by 4 bases and J by 8 bases, and 15 bases separated the two germline ends. The data were produced by immunoSEQ multiplex PCR, yet TCRdb's version contains in-frame clones alone and is incomplete. Here the sample spans 350,000 to 500,000 clones, roughly 84% being singletons. Material: PBMCs or T cells enriched from blood (not recorded which). The source is a woman aged 18-35 years who had been exposed to COVID-19. V usage is TRBV9 and J usage is TRBJ1-4; D possibly corresponds to TRBD1 (5 bases). CDR3 sequence (DNA): TGTGCCAGCAGCCGCAGGCTAGGGGAAGAAAAACTGTTTTTT. Translated: CASSRRLGEEKLFF.